The entry below gives a single T cell receptor beta chain sequence along with its context. Individual cDNA molecules received unique molecular identifiers during library preparation. TCRdb re-called the 5' RACE reads through MiXCR, storing one row per CDR3 protein. The sample has around 56,000 distinct CDR3 sequences; about 7.7% are singletons. This sample was taken from a study of early T cells in non-severe SARS-CoV-2 infection. Study-wide context: Whole-blood bulk RNA, unsorted, was sequenced, and chains were unpaired.

CDR3 size: 15 residues. Germline V gene lookup returns CDR1 MNHEY and CDR2 SMNVEV (reference sequence). Trimming took off 0 bases at V and 2 bases at J, with 10 bases between the two ends. The chain has TRBV27 and TRBJ2-5; TRBD2 is a possible D gene (5 bases). The receptor's source is an adult who was a healthcare worker with PCR-confirmed SARS-CoV-2 infection or an uninfected control (not recorded which). The sequences come from whole blood, collected at baseline. CDR3 loop: CASSLSPGWQETQYF. The DNA for the CDR3 is TGTGCCAGCAGTTTATCGCCGGGGTGGCAAGAGACCCAGTACTTC.